This is a list of T cell receptor beta chains from one sample in a study of human T cells and chemical hapten exposure. TCRdb fed the RACE reads into MiXCR, producing one record per CDR3 protein. Seen here are roughly 97,000 distinct CDR3 sequences, 25% to 30% observed once, and the top ten hold about 9.3%. The material was whole blood, obtained in connection with sensitization to the hapten diphenylcyclopropenone (DPC). These receptor sequences come from a man aged 40-49 years with alopecia areata. Some clones in this sample may be carry-over from other donors' samples. Each CDR3 is given with its conserved first and last residue. A D gene is named only where the DNA matches it firmly. The size field is filled for only some rows; it gives once, few, many or a size class.

J,D,V,size,CDR3,DNA
TRBJ2-3,NA,TRBV30,NA,CAWTQGWGTNADTQYF,TGTGCCTGGACCCAAGGTTGGGGGACAAATGCGGATACGCAGTATTTT
TRBJ1-1,NA,TRBV5-1,NA,CASSPSLQPNTEAFF,TGCGCCAGCAGCCCCTCTTTACAGCCTAACACTGAAGCTTTCTTT
TRBJ2-5,NA,TRBV28,NA,CASTKQETQYF,TGTGCCAGCACGAAACAAGAGACCCAGTACTTC
TRBJ2-1,TRBD1,TRBV7-9,NA,CASSLAGTGAREQFF,TGTGCCAGCAGCTTAGCCGGGACAGGGGCACGTGAGCAGTTCTTC
TRBJ2-3,TRBD2,TRBV14,NA,CASSLKGLAGPTDTQYF,TGTGCCAGCAGCCTTAAAGGACTAGCGGGCCCCACAGATACGCAGTATTTT
TRBJ2-5,TRBD1,TRBV27,NA,CASSPTGSQETQYF,TGTGCCAGCAGCCCGACAGGGTCCCAAGAGACCCAGTACTTC
TRBJ1-2,NA,TRBV11-2,NA,CASSARTNYGYTF,TGTGCCAGCAGCGCCAGGACTAACTATGGCTACACCTTC
TRBJ1-1,NA,TRBV9,few,CASSRAGAEAFF,TGTGCCAGCAGCAGGGCGGGTGCTGAAGCTTTCTTT
TRBJ1-1,NA,TRBV27,few,CASSPGGFRLNTEAFF,TGTGCCAGCAGTCCAGGAGGGTTCAGATTAAACACTGAAGCTTTCTTT
TRBJ1-2,NA,TRBV6-6,NA,CASSKTDYGYTF,TGTGCCAGCAGCAAGACAGACTATGGCTACACCTTC
TRBJ2-7,NA,TRBV28,few,CASSFLGAYEQYF,TGTGCCAGCAGTTTCCTAGGAGCCTACGAGCAGTACTTC
TRBJ2-7,NA,TRBV25-1,few,CAAQRGYEQYF,TGTGCCGCCCAGAGGGGCTACGAGCAGTACTTC
TRBJ2-1,NA,TRBV12-3/TRBV12-4,many,CASSYPRGLSSYNEQFF,TGTGCCAGCAGTTACCCCCGGGGGCTTAGCTCCTACAATGAGCAGTTCTTC
TRBJ2-4,NA,TRBV28,NA,CASRGTWKNIQYF,TGTGCCAGCAGGGGTACTTGGAAAAACATTCAGTACTTC
TRBJ2-1,TRBD2,TRBV7-8,NA,CASSLASGTMEFF,TGTGCCAGCAGCTTAGCCTCCGGGACTATGGAGTTCTTC
TRBJ1-5,TRBD1,TRBV27,NA,CASSIGTGYSNQPQHF,TGTGCCAGCAGTATTGGGACAGGGTATAGCAATCAGCCCCAGCATTTT
TRBJ2-2,NA,TRBV12-3/TRBV12-4,NA,CASSYQNTGELFF,TGTGCCAGCAGTTATCAGAACACCGGGGAGCTGTTTTTT
TRBJ1-1,TRBD1,TRBV27,NA,CASSLSGQGTEAFF,TGTGCCAGCAGTTTGTCTGGACAGGGCACTGAAGCTTTCTTT
TRBJ1-5,TRBD1,TRBV12-3/TRBV12-4,NA,CASKGDSENQPQHF,TGTGCCAGCAAAGGGGACAGTGAGAATCAGCCCCAGCATTTT